One and the same sample provided the 23 T cell receptor beta chains below, sequenced in a study of control samples from healthy donors and cancer patients. Generated by immunoSEQ multiplex PCR, the TCRdb table keeps only in-frame clones and is missing some. The sample has around 170,000 clones, just over 85% seen once; the top ten hold roughly 5.3%. The specimen sequenced was blood. These receptors were taken from a woman in her 30s in good health.

The V call is TRBV6-1, the J call TRBJ1-2; D gene uncertain. Between the trimmed V and J ends, which lost 1 base and 6 bases, there was a span of 9 bases. Germline V lookup: CDR1 MNHNS, CDR2 SASEGT. The CDR3 consists of 13 residues. The CDR3 region is CASSEGTVNGYTF. The CDR3 nucleotides are TGTGCCAGCAGTGAAGGGACGGTGAATGGCTACACCTTC.

CDR3 DNA sequence: TGTGCCAGCAGTGAGGGGACAGGGCCCGATGAGCAGTTCTTC. Translation gives CASSEGTGPDEQFF. The chain recombines TRBV6-4 with TRBJ2-1, with 9 bases fitting TRBD1. The CDR3 sequence is 14 residues long. J gave up 8 bases and V 3 bases, and 5 bases lay outside the gene matches. Germline lookup yields CDR1 MRHNA and CDR2 SNTAGT.

The chain couples TRBV11-2 to TRBJ1-2; D may be TRBD1 (5 bases). Trimming pared 1 base from V and 4 bases from J, leaving 22 bases between. This CDR3 contains 18 residues. Germline V lookup: CDR1 SGHAT, CDR2 FQNNGV. The CDR3: CASSLGGGTGTAAYGYTF. Here the CDR3 DNA reads TGTGCCAGCAGCTTAGGCGGCGGAACCGGGACGGCTGCCTATGGCTACACCTTC.

This chain uses TRBV12-3 or TRBV12-4 with TRBJ1-2, with no clear D. The CDR3 is 13 amino acids. Trimming pared 7 bases from V and 5 bases from J, leaving 14 bases between. In DNA form, the CDR3 reads TGTGCCAGCACCACACGACCGGAATATGGCTACACCTTC. Protein sequence: CASTTRPEYGYTF.

The table lists this clone with many counts. The gene calls are TRBV2 and TRBJ2-4; 9 nucleotides match TRBD1. Germline-derived CDR1 and CDR2 are SNHLY and FYNNEI. The V gene end was trimmed by 6 bases and the J gene end by 6 bases; junction bases not matched to a gene: 6. The CDR3 runs 14 residues. CDR3 in DNA: TGTGCCAGCAGAGGAAACAGGGGGCCAAACATTCAGTACTTC. Protein: CASRGNRGPNIQYF.

V gene TRBV19 combines with J gene TRBJ2-1, with 13 bases identical to TRBD2. Per germline, CDR1 LNHDA and CDR2 SQIVND (reference sequence). The CDR3 consists of 16 residues. V shed 4 bases and J 4 bases; nucleotides not matched to a gene: 4. In DNA, the CDR3 is TGTGCCAGTAGTAGGACTAGCGGGAGTATTTACAATGAGCAGTTCTTC. It codes for CASSRTSGSIYNEQFF.

This chain uses TRBV2 with TRBJ1-5; D remains unclear. The V and J ends lost 1 base and 6 bases respectively, with 4 bases between them. CDR1 and CDR2 (germline): SNHLY, FYNNEI. The length of the CDR3 is 12 residues. The CDR3 protein is CASSEEVQPQHF. The CDR3 DNA reads as TGTGCCAGCAGTGAAGAGGTTCAGCCCCAGCATTTT.

This chain links TRBV6-1 with TRBJ1-6; D unresolved. Germline CDR1 reads MNHNS; CDR2 reads SASEGT. CDR3 length equals 15 residues. Between the trimmed V and J ends, which lost 1 base and 1 base, there was a span of 5 bases. CDR3 bases: TGTGCCAGCAGTGAAGAAGGGTCCTATAATTCACCCCTCCACTTT. This translates into CASSEEGSYNSPLHF.

This chain connects TRBV6-5 to TRBJ2-3, with 7 bases matching TRBD1. This CDR3 is 13 amino acids long. V lost 6 bases, J lost 4 bases, and 4 bases stayed unmatched. Germline values: CDR1 MNHEY, CDR2 SVGAGI. CDR3 amino acids: CASSQQGSDTQYF. DNA for the CDR3: TGTGCCAGCAGCCAACAGGGGTCAGATACGCAGTATTTT.

The rearrangement uses TRBV2 and TRBJ1-6, with TRBD1 as a possible D gene (5 bases). Trimming pared 6 bases from V and 2 bases from J, leaving 14 bases between. CDR3 length: 16 residues. In germline, CDR1 is SNHLY, CDR2 FYNNEI. CDR3 protein: CASSERGVPYNSPLHF. In DNA, the CDR3 is TGTGCCAGCAGCGAGCGGGGGGTCCCCTATAATTCACCCCTCCACTTT.

The V gene is TRBV20-1, the J gene TRBJ2-7; the match to TRBD1 covers 9 bases. V lost 3 bases and J lost 5; bases outside the gene matches: 8. This CDR3 contains 14 residues. Germline V gene sequence: CDR1 DFQATT, CDR2 SNEGSKA (reference sequence). CDR3 nucleotide sequence: TGCAGTGCTAGTGCCGGGACAGGGAACCACGAGCAGTACTTC. Protein: CSASAGTGNHEQYF.

The chain has TRBV11-2 and TRBJ1-2, with D uncertain. Trimming took 1 base from V and 4 from J, leaving 7 bases between them. CDR3 length equals 13 residues. Germline V lookup: CDR1 SGHAT, CDR2 FQNNGV. For the CDR3, the DNA is TGTGCCAGCAGCTTAGGAGGGTCCTATGGCTACACCTTC. Protein product: CASSLGGSYGYTF.

The chain joins TRBV5-6 to TRBJ1-5, with D perhaps matching TRBD1 (6 bases). Per the germline V gene, CDR1 is SGHDT and CDR2 is YYEEEE. This CDR3 contains 14 residues. Trimming pared 1 base from V and 5 bases from J, leaving 10 bases between. CDR3 region: CASSLLGHDQPQHF. CDR3 sequence (DNA): TGTGCCAGCAGCTTGTTGGGACATGATCAGCCCCAGCATTTT.

The V call is TRBV7-9, the J call TRBJ2-6, with D perhaps TRBD1 (5 bases). The ends were cut back, 8 bases at V and 0 bases at J, with 14 bases in the middle. This CDR3 has 16 residues. Germline-derived CDR1 and CDR2 are SEHNR and FQNEAQ (reference sequence). The CDR3 coding sequence is TGTGCCAGCGGGGCAGGGTTTAACTCTGGGGCCAACGTCCTGACTTTC. Its protein product is CASGAGFNSGANVLTF.

The chain carries TRBV6-6 and TRBJ1-6, with D hard to call. Deletions cut 0 bases from V and 10 bases from J, with 13 bases between. CDR1 is MNHNY and CDR2 is SVGAGI in the germline V gene (reference sequence). The CDR3 loop spans 15 amino acids. The CDR3 sequence: CASSYSGGSGSPLHF. The CDR3 DNA reads as TGTGCCAGCAGTTACTCAGGAGGGTCGGGGTCACCCCTCCACTTT.

The V and J genes are TRBV4-1 and TRBJ2-5; 9 positions match TRBD2. This CDR3 spans 17 amino acids. J gave up 5 bases and V 0 bases, and 10 bases lay outside the gene matches. CDR1 is MGHRA, CDR2 YSYEKL, per germline. The CDR3 DNA is TGCGCCAGCAGCCAAGACGTCGGGGCGGGGGGGCGCGAGACCCAGTACTTC. The encoded protein is CASSQDVGAGGRETQYF.

The chain combines TRBV2 with TRBJ1-1; TRBD1 is a possible D gene (6 bases). This CDR3 is built from 14 residues. In germline, CDR1 is SNHLY, CDR2 FYNNEI. V was trimmed by 4 bases and J by 4 bases, leaving 13 bases between them. The CDR3 region is CASSAQGLGTEAFF. CDR3 coding DNA: TGTGCCAGCAGTGCACAGGGTTTGGGCACTGAAGCTTTCTTT.

In this sample, this clone turned up once. The gene calls are TRBV4-1 and TRBJ1-1, with TRBD1 identical over 7 bases. The V segment lost 5 bases and the J segment 5 bases; nucleotides outside the gene matches: 11. Per the germline V gene, CDR1 is MGHRA and CDR2 is YSYEKL. The length of the CDR3 is 15 residues. CDR3 amino acids: CASSVRDSPVTEAFF. The DNA for the CDR3 is TGCGCCAGCAGCGTCCGGGACAGTCCGGTGACTGAAGCTTTCTTT.

V and J are TRBV6-6 and TRBJ2-5; maybe TRBD2 (6 bases). The germline V gene encodes CDR1 MNHNY and CDR2 SVGAGI (reference sequence). V was trimmed by 7 bases and J by 7 bases, leaving 19 bases between them. The CDR3 consists of 14 residues. This chain's CDR3 is CASTPTRGVATQYF. Written as DNA, the CDR3 is TGTGCCAGCACCCCGACTAGAGGGGTAGCGACCCAGTACTTC.

The V call is TRBV15, the J call TRBJ1-2; D is possibly TRBD1 (6 bases). V lost 0 bases to trimming and J lost 4 bases, with 9 bases between them. Germline V lookup: CDR1 LNHNV, CDR2 YYDKDF (reference sequence). The CDR3 spans 14 residues. The CDR3 reads CATSRDRTAYGYTF. CDR3 DNA sequence: TGTGCCACCAGCAGAGATAGGACAGCCTATGGCTACACCTTC.

This sequence joins TRBV3-1 (or the pseudogene TRBV3-2) and TRBJ1-6; 8 bases are shared with TRBD1. J lost 6 bases, V lost 3 bases, and 4 bases had no gene match. CDR3 size: 15 residues. Per germline, CDR1 LGHDT and CDR2 YNNKEL (reference sequence). The chain's CDR3 is CASSHQGARNSPLHF. The CDR3 DNA reads TGTGCCAGCAGCCATCAGGGGGCGCGTAATTCACCCCTCCACTTT.

The chain couples TRBV5-1 to TRBJ2-3; 7 positions match TRBD1. Germline loops: CDR1 SGHRS, CDR2 YFSETQ. V was pared by 1 base and J by 0 bases, with 2 bases of the junction left unmatched. This CDR3 has 15 amino acids. CDR3 sequence (DNA): TGCGCCAGCAGCTTGAGACAGGGAAGCACAGATACGCAGTATTTT. Translation gives CASSLRQGSTDTQYF.

The chain joins TRBV19 to TRBJ2-7; D is perhaps TRBD2 (6 bases). Trimming pared 5 bases from V and 3 bases from J, leaving 14 bases between. The CDR3 consists of 14 residues. The germline V gene encodes CDR1 LNHDA and CDR2 SQIVND (reference sequence). The CDR3 sequence is CASSLGLPDYEQYF. The CDR3 nucleotides are TGTGCCAGTAGTCTGGGACTGCCCGACTACGAGCAGTACTTC.